This T cell receptor (beta chain) is drawn from a study of response to subunit inactivated influenza vaccine. Notes on the study in general: New T cells are recruited in small numbers by each seasonal influenza vaccination, according to the authors' suggestion.

In the case of this clonotype: No antigen is known for it.

Germline V gene lookup returns CDR1 SGHTS and CDR2 YDEGEE. V lost 4 bases, J lost 3 bases, and 11 bases lay in between. CDR3 length equals 13 residues. Using its own MiXCR run on the RT-PCR reads, TCRdb lists one record per CDR3 protein. Of roughly 290,000 distinct CDR3 sequences detected, roughly 22% appear once; the ten largest clones hold 10% to 13%. V and J are TRBV5-8 and TRBJ2-7; D unresolved. The clonotype originates from a man aged 50-75 years who received an inactivated influenza vaccine. The material sequenced was PBMCs from blood, taken around 22 months after vaccination. This CDR3 is CASSLRYFYEQYF. The CDR3 bases are TGTGCCAGCAGCCTCAGATACTTCTACGAGCAGTACTTC.